The clone carrying this T cell receptor (beta chain) was counted ten times or more. The sample is drawn from a study of blood T cell repertoires in COVID-19. Overall study context: Acute and convalescent COVID-19 specimens originated in the United States, Italy and Spain.

Some clones are missing from TCRdb's copy, which holds only in-frame ones; the method was immunoSEQ multiplex PCR. The sample records 100,000 to 150,000 clones, almost 85% being singletons. The V and J ends lost 5 bases and 2 bases, in that order; junction bases with no gene match: 5. Germline V CDR1 and CDR2: MNHEY, SMNVEV (reference sequence). CDR3 length equals 15 residues. The V gene is TRBV27, the J gene TRBJ2-1; TRBD2 matches at 8 bases. The sample comprised peripheral blood. The receptor was isolated from a man in his sixties with acute or convalescent COVID-19. The CDR3, as DNA: TGTGCCAGCAGTCTCAGCGGGAGCCCCTACAATGAGCAGTTCTTC. Translated, it gives CASSLSGSPYNEQFF.